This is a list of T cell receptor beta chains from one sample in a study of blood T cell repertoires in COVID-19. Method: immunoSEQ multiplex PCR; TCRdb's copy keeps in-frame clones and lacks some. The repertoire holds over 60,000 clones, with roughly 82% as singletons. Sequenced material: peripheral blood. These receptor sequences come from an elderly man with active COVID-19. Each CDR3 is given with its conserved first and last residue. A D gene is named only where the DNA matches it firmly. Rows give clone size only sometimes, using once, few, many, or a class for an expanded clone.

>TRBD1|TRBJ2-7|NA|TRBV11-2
CASSIDRVSYEQYF
TGTGCCAGCAGCATCGACAGGGTTTCCTACGAGCAGTACTTC
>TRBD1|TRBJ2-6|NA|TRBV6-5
CASRTGGSGANVLTF
TGTGCCAGCAGAACAGGGGGCTCTGGGGCCAACGTCCTGACTTTC
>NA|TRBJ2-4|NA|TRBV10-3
CAISPSADIQYF
TGTGCCATCAGCCCCAGCGCTGACATTCAGTACTTC
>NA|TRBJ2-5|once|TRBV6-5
CASSYIRGVETQYF
TGTGCCAGCAGTTACATCAGGGGTGTCGAGACCCAGTACTTC
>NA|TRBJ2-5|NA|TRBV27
CASSLSGASMGGTQYF
TGTGCCAGCAGTCTCTCCGGGGCTTCAATGGGAGGGACCCAGTACTTC
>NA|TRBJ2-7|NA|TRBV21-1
CASTRASDAYEQYF
TGTGCCAGCACCCGGGCTAGCGATGCCTACGAGCAGTACTTC
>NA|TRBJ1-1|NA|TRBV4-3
CASSQARGTEAFF
TGCGCCAGCAGCCAAGCAAGAGGGACTGAAGCTTTCTTT
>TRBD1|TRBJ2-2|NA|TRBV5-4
CASSPPGQAPNTGELFF
TGTGCCAGCAGCCCCCCAGGACAGGCTCCGAACACCGGGGAGCTGTTTTTT
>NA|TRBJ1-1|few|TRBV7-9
CASSPSFPEAFF
TGTGCCAGCAGCCCGAGTTTCCCTGAAGCTTTCTTT
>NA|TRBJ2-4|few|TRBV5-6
CASSLISGGNIQYF
TGTGCCAGCAGCTTAATATCCGGTGGAAACATTCAGTACTTC
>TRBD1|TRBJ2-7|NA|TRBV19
CASSIGGTGTLEQYF
TGTGCCAGTAGTATAGGAGGGACAGGGACTCTCGAGCAGTACTTC
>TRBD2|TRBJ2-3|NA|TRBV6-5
CASVRAGSDTQYF
TGTGCCAGCGTGAGAGCGGGGTCAGATACGCAGTATTTT
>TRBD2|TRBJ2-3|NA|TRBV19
CASSPTGTSGRATDTQYF
TGTGCCAGTAGTCCCACCGGGACTAGCGGGAGGGCCACAGATACGCAGTATTTT
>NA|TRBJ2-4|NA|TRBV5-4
CASSFGGQVSKNIQYF
TGTGCCAGCAGCTTTGGGGGCCAGGTCTCCAAAAACATTCAGTACTTC
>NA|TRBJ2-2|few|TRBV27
CASKLNTGELFF
TGTGCCAGCAAGCTGAACACCGGGGAGCTGTTTTTT
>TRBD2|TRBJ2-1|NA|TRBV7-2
CASSGAGGFSYNEQFF
TGTGCCAGCTCCGGGGCGGGAGGATTTTCCTACAATGAGCAGTTCTTC
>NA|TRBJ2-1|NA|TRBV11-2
CASSQGTAYNEQFF
TGTGCCAGCAGCCAGGGGACGGCATACAATGAGCAGTTCTTC
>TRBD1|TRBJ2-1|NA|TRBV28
CASSFSGDSRNEQFF
TGTGCCAGCAGTTTCTCTGGGGACAGCCGCAATGAGCAGTTCTTC
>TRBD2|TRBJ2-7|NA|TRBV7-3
CASSLSGLAGAGEQYF
TGTGCCAGCAGCTTAAGTGGACTAGCGGGAGCAGGCGAGCAGTACTTC
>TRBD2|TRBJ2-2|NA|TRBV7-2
CASSSTSGRAVGELFF
TGTGCCAGCAGCTCAACTAGCGGGAGGGCCGTAGGGGAGCTGTTTTTT
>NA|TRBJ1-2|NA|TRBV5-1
CASSSSRDIYGYTF
TGCGCCAGCAGTTCGTCGCGGGATATATATGGCTACACCTTC
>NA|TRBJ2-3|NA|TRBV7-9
CASSPLSGDTQYF
TGTGCCAGCAGCCCCTTGTCGGGAGATACGCAGTATTTT
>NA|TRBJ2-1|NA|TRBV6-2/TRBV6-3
CASSQTYEQFF
TGTGCCAGCAGTCAGACTTATGAGCAGTTCTTC
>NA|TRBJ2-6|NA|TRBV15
CATSRGGGSGANVLTF
TGTGCCACCAGCAGAGGAGGTGGGTCTGGGGCCAACGTCCTGACTTTC
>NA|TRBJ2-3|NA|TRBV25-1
CASSGLFHTDTQYF
TGTGCCAGCTCCGGACTTTTTCACACAGATACGCAGTATTTT
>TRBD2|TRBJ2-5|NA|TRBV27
CASSFATSGRETQYF
TGTGCCAGCAGTTTTGCTACTAGCGGGAGGGAGACCCAGTACTTC
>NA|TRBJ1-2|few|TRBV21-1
CASSAGSRGYTF
TGTGCCAGCAGCGCAGGGTCTAGGGGCTACACCTTC
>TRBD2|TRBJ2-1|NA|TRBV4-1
CASSHTSGSSYNEQFF
TGCGCCAGCAGCCATACTAGCGGGAGCTCCTACAATGAGCAGTTCTTC
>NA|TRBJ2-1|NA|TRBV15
CATSRVAHSYNEQFF
TGTGCCACCAGCAGAGTAGCGCACTCCTACAATGAGCAGTTCTTC
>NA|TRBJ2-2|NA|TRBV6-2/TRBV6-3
CASSPGHLNTGELFF
TGTGCCAGCAGTCCAGGGCACTTGAACACCGGGGAGCTGTTTTTT
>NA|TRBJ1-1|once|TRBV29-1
CSVVLANTEAFF
TGCAGCGTTGTGCTGGCAAACACTGAAGCTTTCTTT
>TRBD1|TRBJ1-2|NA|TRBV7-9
CASSQTGPHSYGYTF
TGTGCCAGCAGCCAGACAGGGCCCCACTCCTATGGCTACACCTTC
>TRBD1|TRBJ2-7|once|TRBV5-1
CATSRGDRVPHEQYF
TGCGCCACCTCAAGGGGGGACAGGGTACCCCACGAGCAGTACTTC
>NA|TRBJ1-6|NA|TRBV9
CASSDPRGSYNSPLHF
TGTGCCAGCAGCGACCCGCGGGGCTCCTATAATTCACCCCTCCACTTT
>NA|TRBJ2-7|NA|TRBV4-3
CASSQDRQGFYEQYF
TGCGCCAGCAGCCAAGATCGTCAGGGGTTTTACGAGCAGTACTTC
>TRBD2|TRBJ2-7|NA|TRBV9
CASSSGANEYYEQYF
TGTGCCAGCAGCAGCGGGGCCAATGAATACTACGAGCAGTACTTC
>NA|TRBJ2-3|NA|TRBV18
CASSNQGQSTDTQYF
TGTGCCAGCTCAAACCAGGGACAATCCACAGATACGCAGTATTTT
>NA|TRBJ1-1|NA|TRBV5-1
CASSPGFYTEAFF
TGCGCCAGCAGCCCAGGGTTTTACACTGAAGCTTTCTTT
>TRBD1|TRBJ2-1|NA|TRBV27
CASSTDRVTYNEQFF
TGTGCCAGCAGTACCGACAGGGTTACCTACAATGAGCAGTTCTTC
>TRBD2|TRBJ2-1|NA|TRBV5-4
CASSSRLAGEYNEQFF
TGTGCCAGCAGCTCGCGACTAGCGGGGGAGTACAATGAGCAGTTCTTC
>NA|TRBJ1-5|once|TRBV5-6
CASSLSGYGNQPQHF
TGTGCCAGCAGCTTGTCAGGGTACGGCAATCAGCCCCAGCATTTT
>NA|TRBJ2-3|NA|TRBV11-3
CASSLASTDTQYF
TGTGCCAGCAGCTTAGCGAGCACAGATACGCAGTATTTT
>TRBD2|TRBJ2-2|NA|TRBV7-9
CASSLGEGVTGELFF
TGTGCCAGCAGCTTAGGGGAGGGTGTCACCGGGGAGCTGTTTTTT
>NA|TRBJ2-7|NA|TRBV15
CATSRERDPTYEQYF
TGTGCCACCAGCAGAGAGCGGGACCCAACCTACGAGCAGTACTTC
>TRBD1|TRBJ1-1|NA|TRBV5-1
CASSPGTVNTEAFF
TGCGCCAGCAGCCCAGGGACAGTGAACACTGAAGCTTTCTTT
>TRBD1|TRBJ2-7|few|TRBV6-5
CASSYSTTGSREQYF
TGTGCCAGCAGTTACTCGACGACAGGGTCTCGGGAGCAGTACTTC
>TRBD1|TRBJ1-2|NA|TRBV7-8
CASSLGQWDRVANYGYTF
TGTGCCAGCAGCTTAGGTCAATGGGACAGGGTAGCTAACTATGGCTACACCTTC
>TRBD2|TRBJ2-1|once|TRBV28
CASSQGLAGSRANEQFF
TGTGCCAGCAGTCAGGGACTAGCGGGAAGTAGGGCCAATGAGCAGTTCTTC
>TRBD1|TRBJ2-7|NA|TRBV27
CASRDGQGGHEQYF
TGTGCCAGCAGGGATGGACAGGGAGGCCACGAGCAGTACTTC
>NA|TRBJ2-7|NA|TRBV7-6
CASSSTTPAGEQYF
TGTGCCAGCAGCTCCACGACCCCGGCGGGCGAGCAGTACTTC
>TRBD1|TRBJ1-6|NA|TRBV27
CASSKGTGGGNSPLHF
TGTGCCAGCAGTAAGGGGACAGGGGGCGGGAATTCACCCCTCCACTTT
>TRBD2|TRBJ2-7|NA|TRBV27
CASRRGGTSYEQYF
TGTGCCAGCAGACGGGGGGGGACCTCCTACGAGCAGTACTTC
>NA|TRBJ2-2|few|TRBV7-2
CASSFSQETGELFF
TGTGCCAGCAGCTTCTCACAGGAAACCGGGGAGCTGTTTTTT
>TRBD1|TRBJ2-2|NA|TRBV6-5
CASKGQGAYTGELFF
TGTGCCAGCAAAGGACAGGGGGCTTACACCGGGGAGCTGTTTTTT
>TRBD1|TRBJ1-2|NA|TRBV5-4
CASSPRRGLKADYGYTF
TGTGCCAGCAGCCCCCGCAGGGGGCTAAAGGCTGATTATGGCTACACCTTC